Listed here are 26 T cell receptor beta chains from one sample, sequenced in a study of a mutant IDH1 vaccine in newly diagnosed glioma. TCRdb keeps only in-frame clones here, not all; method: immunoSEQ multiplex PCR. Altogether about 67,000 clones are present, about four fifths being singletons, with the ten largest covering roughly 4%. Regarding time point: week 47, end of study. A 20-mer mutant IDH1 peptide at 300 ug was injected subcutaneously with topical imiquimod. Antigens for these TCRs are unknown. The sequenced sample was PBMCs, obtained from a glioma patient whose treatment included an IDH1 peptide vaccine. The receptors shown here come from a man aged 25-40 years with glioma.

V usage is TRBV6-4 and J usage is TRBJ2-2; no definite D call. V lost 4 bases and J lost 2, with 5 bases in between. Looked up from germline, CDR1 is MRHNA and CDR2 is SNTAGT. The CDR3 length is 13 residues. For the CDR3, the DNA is TGTGCCAGCAGTGCCAGAAACACCGGGGAGCTGTTTTTT. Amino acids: CASSARNTGELFF.

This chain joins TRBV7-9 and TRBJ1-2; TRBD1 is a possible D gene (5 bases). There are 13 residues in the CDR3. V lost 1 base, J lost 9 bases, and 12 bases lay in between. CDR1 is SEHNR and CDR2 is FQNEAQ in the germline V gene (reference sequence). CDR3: CASSLGTSTSYTF. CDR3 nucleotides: TGTGCCAGCAGCTTAGGGACAAGCACAAGCTACACCTTC.

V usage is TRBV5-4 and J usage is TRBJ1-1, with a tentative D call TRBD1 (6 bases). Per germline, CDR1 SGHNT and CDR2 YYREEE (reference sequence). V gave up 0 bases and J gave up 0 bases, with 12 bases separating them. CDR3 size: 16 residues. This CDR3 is CASSLGGPNLNTEAFF. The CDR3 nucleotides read TGTGCCAGCAGCTTGGGGGGGCCAAATTTGAACACTGAAGCTTTCTTT.

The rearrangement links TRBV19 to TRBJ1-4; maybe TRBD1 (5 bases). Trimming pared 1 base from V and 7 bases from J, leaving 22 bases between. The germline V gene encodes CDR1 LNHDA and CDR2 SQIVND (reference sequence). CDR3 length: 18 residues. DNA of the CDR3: TGTGCCAGTAGTATAGTGTTAAGGGGCCTACCCCTCAGTGAAAAACTGTTTTTT. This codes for CASSIVLRGLPLSEKLFF.

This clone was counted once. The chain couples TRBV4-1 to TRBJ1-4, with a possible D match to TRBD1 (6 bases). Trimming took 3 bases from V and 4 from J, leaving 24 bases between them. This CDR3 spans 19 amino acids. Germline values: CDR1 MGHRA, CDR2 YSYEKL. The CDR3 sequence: CASSQGASWGEASNEKLFF. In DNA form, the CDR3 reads TGCGCCAGCAGCCAGGGGGCATCCTGGGGAGAGGCGAGTAATGAAAAACTGTTTTTT.

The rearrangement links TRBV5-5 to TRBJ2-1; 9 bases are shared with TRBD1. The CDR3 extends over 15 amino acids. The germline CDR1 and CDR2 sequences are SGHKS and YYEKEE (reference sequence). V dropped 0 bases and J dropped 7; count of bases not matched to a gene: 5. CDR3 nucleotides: TGTGCCAGCAGCTTGGGGGACAGGGAAATTAATGAGCAGTTCTTC. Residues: CASSLGDREINEQFF. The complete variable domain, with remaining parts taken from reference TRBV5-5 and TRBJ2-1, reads DAGVTQSPTHLIKTRGQQVTLRCSPISGHKSVSWYQQVLGQGPQFIFQYYEKEERGRGNFPDRFSARQFPNYSSELNVNALLLGDSALYLCASSLGDREINEQFFGPGTRLTVL.

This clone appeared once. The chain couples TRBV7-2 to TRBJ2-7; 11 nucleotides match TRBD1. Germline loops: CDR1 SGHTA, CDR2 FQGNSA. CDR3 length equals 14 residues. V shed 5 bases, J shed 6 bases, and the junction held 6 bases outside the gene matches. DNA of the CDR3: TGTGCCAGCAGCCCGGGACAGGGGGAACTCGAGCAGTACTTC. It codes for CASSPGQGELEQYF.

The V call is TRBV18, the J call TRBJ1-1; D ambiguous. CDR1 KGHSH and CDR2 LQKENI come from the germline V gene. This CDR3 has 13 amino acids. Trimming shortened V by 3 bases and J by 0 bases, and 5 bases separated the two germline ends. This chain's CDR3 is CASSPTVNTEAFF. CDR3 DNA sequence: TGTGCCAGCTCACCGACGGTGAACACTGAAGCTTTCTTT.

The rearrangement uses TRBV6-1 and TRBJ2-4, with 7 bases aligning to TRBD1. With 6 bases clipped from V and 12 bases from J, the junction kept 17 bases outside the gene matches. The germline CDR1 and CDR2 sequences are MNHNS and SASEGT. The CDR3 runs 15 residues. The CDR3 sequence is CASRLAGTAVFTQYF. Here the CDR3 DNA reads TGTGCCAGCAGACTTGCCGGGACAGCGGTCTTTACTCAGTACTTC.

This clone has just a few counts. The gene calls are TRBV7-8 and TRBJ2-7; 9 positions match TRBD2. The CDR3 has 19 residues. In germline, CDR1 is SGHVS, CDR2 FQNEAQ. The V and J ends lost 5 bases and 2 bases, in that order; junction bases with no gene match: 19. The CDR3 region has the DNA TGTGCCAGCAGCCCCAGTAGGGGGATGGTGACTAGCGGAACCTACGAGCAGTACTTC. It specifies CASSPSRGMVTSGTYEQYF.

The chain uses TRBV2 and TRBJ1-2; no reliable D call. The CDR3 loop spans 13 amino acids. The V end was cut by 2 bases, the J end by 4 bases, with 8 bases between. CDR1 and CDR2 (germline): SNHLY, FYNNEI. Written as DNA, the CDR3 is TGTGCCAGCAGTGAAAAGGGTCGCTATGGCTACACCTTC. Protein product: CASSEKGRYGYTF.

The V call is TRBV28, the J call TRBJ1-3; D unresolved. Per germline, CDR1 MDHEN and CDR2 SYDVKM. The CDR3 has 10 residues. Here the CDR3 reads CASSGNTIYF. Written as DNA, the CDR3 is TGTGCTTCCTCTGGAAACACCATATATTTT. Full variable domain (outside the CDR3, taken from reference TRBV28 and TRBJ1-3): DVKVTQSSRYLVKRTGEKVFLECVQDMDHENMFWYRQDPGLGLRLIYFSYDVKMKEKGDIPEGYSVSREKKERFSLILESASTNQTSMYLCASSGNTIYFGEGSWLTVV.

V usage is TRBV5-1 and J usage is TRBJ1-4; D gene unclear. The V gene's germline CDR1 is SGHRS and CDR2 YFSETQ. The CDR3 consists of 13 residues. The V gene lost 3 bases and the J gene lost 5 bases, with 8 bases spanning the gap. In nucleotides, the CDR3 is TGCGCCAGCAGCTCACAACAGAATGAAAAACTGTTTTTT. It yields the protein CASSSQQNEKLFF.

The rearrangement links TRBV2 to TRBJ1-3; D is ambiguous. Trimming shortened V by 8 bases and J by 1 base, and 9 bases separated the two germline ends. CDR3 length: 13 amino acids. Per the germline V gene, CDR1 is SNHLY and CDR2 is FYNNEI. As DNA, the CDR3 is TGTGCCAGCCCTGTTGCTTCTGGAAACACCATATATTTT. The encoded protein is CASPVASGNTIYF.

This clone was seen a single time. In DNA form, the CDR3 reads TGCGCCAGCAGCCCGGGACAGGTCCTCGGTGAAGCTTTCTTT. It specifies CASSPGQVLGEAFF. The chain couples TRBV5-1 to TRBJ1-1; 8 bases line up with TRBD1. Trimming removed 4 bases from V and 7 bases from J; junction bases left unmatched: 9. Germline-derived CDR1 and CDR2 are SGHRS and YFSETQ. The length of the CDR3 is 14 residues.

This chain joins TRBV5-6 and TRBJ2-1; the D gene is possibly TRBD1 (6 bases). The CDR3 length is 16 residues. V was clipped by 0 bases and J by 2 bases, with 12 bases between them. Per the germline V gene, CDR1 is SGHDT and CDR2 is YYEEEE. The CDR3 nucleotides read TGTGCCAGCAGCTTGGACCAGGGGCGGACCTACAATGAGCAGTTCTTC. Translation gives CASSLDQGRTYNEQFF.

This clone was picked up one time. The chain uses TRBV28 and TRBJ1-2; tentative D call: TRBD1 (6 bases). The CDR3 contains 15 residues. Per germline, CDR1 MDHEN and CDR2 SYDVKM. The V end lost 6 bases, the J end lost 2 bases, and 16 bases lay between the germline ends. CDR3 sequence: CASRQEQGGNYGYTF. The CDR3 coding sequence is TGTGCCAGCAGACAAGAACAGGGAGGGAACTATGGCTACACCTTC.

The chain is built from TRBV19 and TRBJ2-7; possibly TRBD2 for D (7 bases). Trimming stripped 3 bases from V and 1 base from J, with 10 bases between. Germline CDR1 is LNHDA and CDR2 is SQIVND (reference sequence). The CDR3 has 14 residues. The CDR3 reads CASSMGGASYEQYF. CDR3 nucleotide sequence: TGTGCCAGTAGTATGGGGGGGGCGTCCTACGAGCAGTACTTC.

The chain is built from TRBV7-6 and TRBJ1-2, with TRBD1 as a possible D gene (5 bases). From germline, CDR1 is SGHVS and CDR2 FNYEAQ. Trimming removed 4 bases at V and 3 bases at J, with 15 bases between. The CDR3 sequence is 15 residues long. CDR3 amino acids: CASSSGTAAYYGYTF. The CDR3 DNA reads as TGTGCCAGCAGCTCAGGGACCGCCGCGTACTATGGCTACACCTTC.

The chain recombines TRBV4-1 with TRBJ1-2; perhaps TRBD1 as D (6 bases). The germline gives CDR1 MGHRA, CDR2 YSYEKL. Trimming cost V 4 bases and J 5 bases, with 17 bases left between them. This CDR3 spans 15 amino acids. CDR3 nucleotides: TGCGCCAGCAGCCTCCCTGGACAGCTTTCTTATGGCTACACCTTC. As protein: CASSLPGQLSYGYTF.

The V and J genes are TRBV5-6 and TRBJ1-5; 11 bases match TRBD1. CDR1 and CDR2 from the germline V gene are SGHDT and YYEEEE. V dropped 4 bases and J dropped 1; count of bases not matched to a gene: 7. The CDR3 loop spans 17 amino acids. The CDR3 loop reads CASSPWTGGWSNQPQHF. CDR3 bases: TGTGCCAGCAGCCCCTGGACAGGGGGCTGGAGCAATCAGCCCCAGCATTTT.

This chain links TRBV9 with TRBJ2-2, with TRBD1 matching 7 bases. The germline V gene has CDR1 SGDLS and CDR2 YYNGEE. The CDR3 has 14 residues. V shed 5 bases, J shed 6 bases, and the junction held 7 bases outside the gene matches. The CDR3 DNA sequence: TGTGCCAGCAGTGAGATCGACAGGGCCGGGGAGCTGTTTTTT. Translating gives CASSEIDRAGELFF.

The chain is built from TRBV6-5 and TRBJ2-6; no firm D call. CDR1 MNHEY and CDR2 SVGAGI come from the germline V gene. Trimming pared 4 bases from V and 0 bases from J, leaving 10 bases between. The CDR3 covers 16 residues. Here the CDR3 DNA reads TGTGCCAGCAGTTTCCAGGTTCCCTCTGGGGCCAACGTCCTGACTTTC. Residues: CASSFQVPSGANVLTF.

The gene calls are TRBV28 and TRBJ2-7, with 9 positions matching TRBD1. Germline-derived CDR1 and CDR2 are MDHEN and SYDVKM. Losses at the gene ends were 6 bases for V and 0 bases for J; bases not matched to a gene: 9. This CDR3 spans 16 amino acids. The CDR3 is CASSHSGTGPSYEQYF. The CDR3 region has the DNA TGTGCCAGCAGCCATTCCGGGACAGGGCCCTCCTACGAGCAGTACTTC.

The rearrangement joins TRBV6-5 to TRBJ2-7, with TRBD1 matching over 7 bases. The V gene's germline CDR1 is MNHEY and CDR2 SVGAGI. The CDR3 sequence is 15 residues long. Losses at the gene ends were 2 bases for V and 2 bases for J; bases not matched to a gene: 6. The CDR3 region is CASSYTTGRPYEQYF. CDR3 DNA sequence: TGTGCCAGCAGTTACACGACAGGGCGACCCTACGAGCAGTACTTC.

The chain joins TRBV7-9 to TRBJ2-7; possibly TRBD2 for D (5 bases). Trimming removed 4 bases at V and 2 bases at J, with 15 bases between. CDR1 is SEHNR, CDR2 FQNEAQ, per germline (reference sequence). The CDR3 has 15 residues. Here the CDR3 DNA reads TGTGCCAGCAGCTCACGAGGGTCAGCTGCCTACGAGCAGTACTTC. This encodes CASSSRGSAAYEQYF.